What follows are 30 T cell receptor beta chains derived from one specimen sequenced in a study of Ad26.COV2.S vaccination and SARS-CoV-2 variants. Generated by immunoSEQ multiplex PCR, the TCRdb table keeps only in-frame clones and is missing some. The sample consists of 250,000 to 300,000 clones, about 89% of them appearing once. Treatment denoted: some 20 received Ad26.COV2.S at low or high dose, single or two shots; 5 received placebo; per-sample allocation not given. Sampling took place 63 days after the first vaccine or placebo injection. Sequencing used peripheral blood, obtained in a trial of Ad26.COV2.S vaccine versus placebo. The receptors shown here come from a person between 18 and 65 years old who received the Ad26.COV2.S COVID-19 vaccine or a placebo.

This rearrangement joins TRBV12-3 or TRBV12-4 to TRBJ1-5; the D gene is possibly TRBD1 (6 bases). Trimming removed 6 bases at V and 4 bases at J, with 10 bases between. This CDR3 has 13 residues. The CDR3 is CASSDQGNQPQHF. In nucleotides, the CDR3 is TGTGCCAGCAGCGACCAGGGGAATCAGCCCCAGCATTTT.

The V call is TRBV21-1, the J call TRBJ2-7. TRBV21-1 is described as a pseudogene. The CDR3 runs to 12 residues. The CDR3 DNA reads as TGTGCCAGCAGCAAGTCTGGCTACGAGCAGTACTTC. Residues: CASSKSGYEQYF.

This sequence joins TRBV20-1 and TRBJ2-7, with D possibly TRBD1 on 6 matching bases. Trimming removed 7 bases from V and 4 bases from J, with 11 bases in between. In germline, CDR1 is DFQATT, CDR2 SNEGSKA (reference sequence). This CDR3 region has 11 residues. DNA of the CDR3: TGCAGTGGACAGGCGTTATACGAGCAGTACTTC. Translating it yields CSGQALYEQYF.

The J gene is TRBJ1-1, the V gene TRBV5-6; TRBD1 agrees at 9 bases. J gave up 4 bases and V 1 base, and 14 bases lay outside the gene matches. The CDR3 is made up of 18 amino acids. Germline CDR1 and CDR2: SGHDT and YYEEEE. In DNA form, the CDR3 reads TGTGCCAGCAGCTTGTTAGCAGCGGGACAGGGTCTTGGCACTGAAGCTTTCTTT. It specifies CASSLLAAGQGLGTEAFF.

The V gene is TRBV10-3, the J gene TRBJ2-7, with TRBD2 matching over 7 bases. After removal of 0 bases from V and 2 bases from J, the junction contained 4 bases not matched to a gene. Germline lookup yields CDR1 ENHRY and CDR2 SYGVKD. The CDR3 has 15 residues. CDR3 bases: TGTGCCATCAGTGAGTCGCTAGCGGCTCCCTACGAGCAGTACTTC. This encodes CAISESLAAPYEQYF.

The rearrangement uses TRBV5-5 and TRBJ2-1; D remains ambiguous. The CDR3 runs 14 residues. The ends were cut back, 0 bases at V and 8 bases at J, with 12 bases in the middle. The germline CDR1 and CDR2 sequences are SGHKS and YYEKEE (reference sequence). CDR3 amino acids: CASSLVGSTYEQFF. CDR3 coding DNA: TGTGCCAGCAGCTTGGTCGGGTCCACATATGAGCAGTTCTTC. The whole variable domain, remainder taken from reference TRBV5-5 and TRBJ2-1, is DAGVTQSPTHLIKTRGQQVTLRCSPISGHKSVSWYQQVLGQGPQFIFQYYEKEERGRGNFPDRFSARQFPNYSSELNVNALLLGDSALYLCASSLVGSTYEQFFGPGTRLTVL.

V is TRBV10-3 and J is TRBJ2-7; 10 bases match TRBD2. Trimming cost V 7 bases and J 3 bases; bases outside gene matches: 9. This CDR3 comprises 15 residues. Germline V gene lookup returns CDR1 ENHRY and CDR2 SYGVKD. The CDR3: CAINQRLAGGYEQYF. CDR3 DNA sequence: TGTGCCATCAATCAAAGACTAGCGGGTGGCTACGAGCAGTACTTC.

V and J are TRBV5-1 and TRBJ1-1; D gene unclear. Trimming pared 0 bases from V and 0 bases from J, leaving 12 bases between. The CDR3 consists of 16 residues. The germline CDR1 and CDR2 sequences are SGHRS and YFSETQ. The CDR3 DNA is TGCGCCAGCAGCTTGGACCCATTCGCCCTGAACACTGAAGCTTTCTTT. Amino acid sequence: CASSLDPFALNTEAFF. The full variable domain, in which reference TRBV5-1 and TRBJ1-1 provide the parts outside the CDR3, is KAGVTQTPRYLIKTRGQQVTLSCSPISGHRSVSWYQQTPGQGLQFLFEYFSETQRNKGNFPGRFSGRQFSNSRSEMNVSTLELGDSALYLCASSLDPFALNTEAFFGQGTRLTVV.

This chain's CDR3 is CASGFRDDTEAFF. CDR3 in DNA: TGTGCCAGCGGGTTCAGAGATGACACTGAAGCTTTCTTT. This chain uses TRBV2 with TRBJ1-1, with unresolved D. Between the trimmed V and J ends, which lost 8 bases and 3 bases, there was a span of 13 bases. Germline V gene data show CDR1 as SNHLY and CDR2 as FYNNEI. The CDR3 has 13 residues.

This chain connects TRBV11-2 to TRBJ2-2, with TRBD2 as a possible D gene (5 bases). V was shortened by 7 bases and J by 5 bases, with 14 bases between the two germline ends. The CDR3 sequence is 14 residues long. CDR1 and CDR2 (germline): SGHAT, FQNNGV. CDR3 protein: CASTEGSRTGELFF. Written as DNA, the CDR3 is TGTGCCAGCACCGAGGGCTCCAGAACCGGGGAGCTGTTTTTT.

This rearrangement joins TRBV10-3 to TRBJ1-2; 7 bases are shared with TRBD1. The CDR3 sequence is 15 residues long. Unmatched junction bases numbered 6, after V lost 2 bases and J lost 3 bases. Germline CDR1 ENHRY, CDR2 SYGVKD. Here the CDR3 reads CAISERSGTDYGYTF. The DNA of the CDR3 is TGTGCCATCAGTGAGCGTTCCGGGACAGACTATGGCTACACCTTC.

The J gene is TRBJ1-2, the V gene TRBV19; D call uncertain. Germline loops: CDR1 LNHDA, CDR2 SQIVND (reference sequence). Trimming cost V 7 bases and J 1 base, with 16 bases left between them. The CDR3 is 15 amino acids. CDR3 protein: CASNPRRILNYGYTF. CDR3 bases: TGTGCCAGTAACCCCAGGCGGATACTTAACTATGGCTACACCTTC.

The CDR3 bases are TGTGCCAGCAGCCAAGGTATTGGGGCCGGCTACGAAAAACTGTTTTTT. Translating gives CASSQGIGAGYEKLFF. The chain recombines TRBV4-2 with TRBJ1-4; maybe TRBD1 (5 bases). The CDR3 loop spans 16 amino acids. Germline-derived CDR1 and CDR2 are LGHNA and YNFKEQ. The V gene lost 1 base and the J gene lost 8 bases, with 17 bases spanning the gap.

The chain recombines TRBV3-1 (or the pseudogene TRBV3-2) with TRBJ2-6; D ambiguous. The germline V and J ends were trimmed by 0 bases and 0 bases, with 18 bases remaining between them. The CDR3 has 20 amino acids. Germline-derived CDR1 and CDR2 are LGHDT and YNNKEL (reference sequence). CDR3 residues: CASSQEYGSFYFSGANVLTF. The CDR3 bases are TGTGCCAGCAGCCAAGAGTACGGCAGCTTTTATTTCTCTGGGGCCAACGTCCTGACTTTC.

In its sample, this clone was seen once. The chain has TRBV10-1 and TRBJ2-3; unclear D gene. Between the trimmed V and J ends, which lost 0 bases and 6 bases, there was a span of 7 bases. CDR1 and CDR2 from the germline V gene are WNHNN and SYGVQD (reference sequence). The CDR3 contains 13 residues. Written as DNA, the CDR3 is TGCGCCAGCAGTGAGTCCTCCCCGGATACGCAGTATTTT. Translated: CASSESSPDTQYF.

This chain connects TRBV7-2 to TRBJ2-1; D is uncertain. The CDR3 is 16 residues long. The V gene lost 5 bases and the J gene lost 0 bases, with 14 bases spanning the gap. Looked up from germline, CDR1 is SGHTA and CDR2 is FQGNSA. CDR3 sequence: CASSILGGVSYNEQFF. The CDR3 coding sequence is TGTGCCAGCAGCATTCTAGGTGGAGTCTCCTACAATGAGCAGTTCTTC. The complete variable domain, with remaining parts taken from reference TRBV7-2 and TRBJ2-1, reads GAGVSQSPSNKVTEKGKDVELRCDPISGHTALYWYRQSLGQGLEFLIYFQGNSAPDKSGLPSDRFSAERTGGSVSTLTIQRTQQEDSAVYLCASSILGGVSYNEQFFGPGTRLTVL.

The V and J genes are TRBV18 and TRBJ2-1, with unresolved D. The CDR3 runs to 13 residues. Trimming removed 0 bases from V and 1 base from J, with 1 base in between. Germline lookup yields CDR1 KGHSH and CDR2 LQKENI. CDR3 nucleotide sequence: TGTGCCAGCTCACCACCGTCCTACAATGAGCAGTTCTTC. Protein sequence: CASSPPSYNEQFF.

The chain combines TRBV7-6 with TRBJ1-4, with TRBD1 matching over 7 bases. Trimming at V came to 0 bases and at J to 3 bases, leaving 4 bases not matched to a gene. The CDR3 extends over 16 amino acids. Germline V lookup: CDR1 SGHVS, CDR2 FNYEAQ. CDR3 loop: CASSLASGGSNEKLFF. CDR3 DNA sequence: TGTGCCAGCAGCTTAGCTTCAGGGGGATCTAATGAAAAACTGTTTTTT.

Comment on this clone: Other DNA sequences of this sample code for an identical CDR3. V and J are TRBV5-1 and TRBJ1-5, with a weak D call TRBD1 (6 bases). Germline V gives CDR1 SGHRS, CDR2 YFSETQ. The CDR3 covers 14 residues. V lost 0 bases, J lost 6 bases, and 10 bases lay in between. DNA for the CDR3: TGCGCCAGCAGCTTGGGAGGAGGGGGTCAGCCCCAGCATTTT. Amino acids: CASSLGGGGQPQHF.

The chain couples TRBV11-2 to TRBJ2-7; 11 nucleotides align to TRBD1. J gave up 6 bases and V 4 bases, and 5 bases lay outside the gene matches. The length of the CDR3 is 14 residues. In germline, CDR1 is SGHAT, CDR2 FQNNGV. The CDR3 DNA is TGTGCCAGCAGCTACAGTGGGACAGGGGGCGAGCAGTACTTC. Translated, it gives CASSYSGTGGEQYF. The full variable domain, with the rest looked up from reference TRBV11-2 and TRBJ2-7, is EAGVAQSPRYKIIEKRQSVAFWCNPISGHATLYWYQQILGQGPKLLIQFQNNGVVDDSQLPKDRFSAERLKGVDSTLKIQPAKLEDSAVYLCASSYSGTGGEQYFGPGTRLTVT.

This clone has more than one count but fewer than ten. V gene TRBV18 combines with J gene TRBJ1-6; D remains unclear. Trimming pared 2 bases from V and 11 bases from J, leaving 10 bases between. In germline, CDR1 is KGHSH, CDR2 LQKENI. The CDR3 runs 13 residues. This chain's CDR3 is CASSPDSVTPLHF. The CDR3 DNA is TGTGCCAGCTCACCAGATTCAGTCACACCCCTCCACTTT.

The chain uses TRBV6-5 and TRBJ2-2, with 9 bases that match TRBD2. Trimming cost V 3 bases and J 8 bases; bases outside gene matches: 10. Germline lookup yields CDR1 MNHEY and CDR2 SVGAGI. This CDR3 spans 16 amino acids. CDR3 protein: CASSYLAGAGMGELFF. CDR3 in DNA: TGTGCCAGCAGTTATTTAGCGGGAGCAGGGATGGGGGAGCTGTTTTTT.

A note on this clone: The sample has other DNA sequences that encode this CDR3 too. This chain uses TRBV6-5 with TRBJ2-3; maybe TRBD2 (6 bases). Per germline, CDR1 MNHEY and CDR2 SVGAGI. The CDR3 has 15 amino acids. Trimming pared 6 bases from V and 0 bases from J, leaving 13 bases between. CDR3 sequence: CASSYGGTSTDTQYF. CDR3 coding DNA: TGTGCCAGCAGCTACGGGGGTACTAGCACAGATACGCAGTATTTT.

This rearrangement joins TRBV5-1 to TRBJ2-3; 10 bases agree with TRBD1. The CDR3 sequence is 18 residues long. Germline loops: CDR1 SGHRS, CDR2 YFSETQ. The trim removed 4 bases at V and 0 bases at J, leaving 11 bases unmatched. CDR3 sequence reads: CASSLRTGGTLSTDTQYF. The CDR3 DNA sequence: TGCGCCAGCAGCCTAAGGACAGGGGGGACTTTAAGCACAGATACGCAGTATTTT.

The CDR3 here is CASSYTGGAGQPQHF. CDR3 sequence (DNA): TGTGCCAGCAGCTACACAGGGGGCGCGGGTCAGCCCCAGCATTTT. This rearrangement joins TRBV7-2 to TRBJ1-5, with TRBD1 identical over 9 bases. V shed 4 bases and J 6 bases; nucleotides not matched to a gene: 7. Per germline, CDR1 SGHTA and CDR2 FQGNSA. The CDR3 sequence is 15 residues long.

The chain joins TRBV4-1 to TRBJ1-3; the D is unclear. Trimming removed 1 base from V and 0 bases from J, with 16 bases in between. From germline, CDR1 is MGHRA and CDR2 YSYEKL. CDR3 length equals 18 residues. The CDR3 nucleotides are TGCGCCAGCAGCCAAGGAACAGATAGGTATGCCTCTGGAAACACCATATATTTT. Residues: CASSQGTDRYASGNTIYF.

This clone came up a few times. The gene calls are TRBV7-6 and TRBJ1-1, with D maybe TRBD1 (5 bases). Germline V gene data show CDR1 as SGHVS and CDR2 as FNYEAQ. This CDR3 spans 18 amino acids. V was shortened by 4 bases and J by 1 base, with 22 bases between the two germline ends. CDR3 sequence: CASSSQKGPTQGNTEAFF. CDR3 nucleotide sequence: TGTGCCAGCAGCTCTCAAAAAGGGCCAACTCAGGGGAACACTGAAGCTTTCTTT.

This clone appeared a single time. The V call is TRBV10-2, the J call TRBJ2-1, with D unresolved. V was cut by 6 bases and J by 4 bases, with 7 bases left in between. The CDR3 runs to 12 residues. Germline CDR1 is WSHSY and CDR2 is SAAADI. The CDR3 region has the DNA TGCGCCAGCAGCCCGTCGTACAATGAGCAGTTCTTC. It translates to CASSPSYNEQFF.

The CDR3 nucleotides are TGTGCCAGCAGTTTAATACAGCGAGTTGAAGCTTTCTTT. Translating gives CASSLIQRVEAFF. The J gene is TRBJ1-1, the V gene TRBV12-3 or TRBV12-4, with D hard to call. The CDR3 has 13 amino acids. V lost 2 bases and J lost 7, with 11 bases in between.

The CDR3 region has the DNA TGTGCCAGCAGTTCGAGAATCCCTGGTGTTGGCTATGGCTACACCTTC. As protein: CASSSRIPGVGYGYTF. The chain joins TRBV27 to TRBJ1-2, with D uncertain. The CDR3 is made up of 16 amino acids. Germline CDR1 reads MNHEY; CDR2 reads SMNVEV (reference sequence). V was pared by 4 bases and J by 4 bases, with 19 bases between.